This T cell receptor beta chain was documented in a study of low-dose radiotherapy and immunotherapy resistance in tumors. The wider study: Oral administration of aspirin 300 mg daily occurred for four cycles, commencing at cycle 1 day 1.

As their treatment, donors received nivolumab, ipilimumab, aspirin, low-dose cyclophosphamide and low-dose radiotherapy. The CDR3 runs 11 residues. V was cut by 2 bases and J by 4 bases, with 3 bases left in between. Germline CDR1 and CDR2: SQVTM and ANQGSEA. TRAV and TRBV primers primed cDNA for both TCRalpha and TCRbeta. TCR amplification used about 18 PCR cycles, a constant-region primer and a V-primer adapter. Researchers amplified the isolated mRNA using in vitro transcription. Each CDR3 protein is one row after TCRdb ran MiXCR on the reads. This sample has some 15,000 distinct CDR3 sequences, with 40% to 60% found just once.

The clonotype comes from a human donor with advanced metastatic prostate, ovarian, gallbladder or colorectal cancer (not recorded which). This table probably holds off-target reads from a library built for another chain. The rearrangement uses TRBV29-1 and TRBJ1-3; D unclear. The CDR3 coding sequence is TGCAGCGTTGAATGGGGAAACACCATATATTTT. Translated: CSVEWGNTIYF.